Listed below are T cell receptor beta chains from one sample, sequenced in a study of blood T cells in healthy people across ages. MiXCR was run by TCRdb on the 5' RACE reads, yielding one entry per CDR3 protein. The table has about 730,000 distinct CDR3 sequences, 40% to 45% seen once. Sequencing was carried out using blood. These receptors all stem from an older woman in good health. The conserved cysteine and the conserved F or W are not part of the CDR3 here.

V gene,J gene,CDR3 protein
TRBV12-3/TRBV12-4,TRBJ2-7,ASSPQILYEQY
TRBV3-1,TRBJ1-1,ASSQDRQPDVRAEAF
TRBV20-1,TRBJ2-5,SPLGTAGETQY
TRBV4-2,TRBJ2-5,ASSQVSSLREGETQY
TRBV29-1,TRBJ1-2,SVEAFNYGYT
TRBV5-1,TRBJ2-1,ASSRAVSSYNEQF
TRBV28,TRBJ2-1,ASSSPIAGRNEQF
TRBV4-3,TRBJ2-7,ASSQDVSTYEQY
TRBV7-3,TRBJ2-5,ASSFRPQETQY
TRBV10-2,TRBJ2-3,ASTRSGTSGGTDTQY
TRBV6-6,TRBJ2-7,ASWDSKGRQY
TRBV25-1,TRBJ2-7,ASSAPNGPGLEQY
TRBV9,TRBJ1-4,TSSGSRGQDNEKLF
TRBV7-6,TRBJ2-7,ASSPQETYEQY
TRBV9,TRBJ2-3,ASSYGTSTDTQY
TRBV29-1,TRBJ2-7,SVAGGSNEQY
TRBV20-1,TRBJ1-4,SAQGSAEKLF
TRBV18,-,ASSPPSGRFSYNEQY
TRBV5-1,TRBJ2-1,ASSKMTGVNEQF
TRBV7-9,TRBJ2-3,ASSLAMAAGGYTQY
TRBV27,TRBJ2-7,ASSPLRLWMDYEQY
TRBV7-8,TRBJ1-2,ASSPGQRNYGYT
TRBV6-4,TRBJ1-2,VSTSGRGTYGYT
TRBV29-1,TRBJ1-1,SVEKTTQRWTEAF
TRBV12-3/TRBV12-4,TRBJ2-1,ASTPWAPVNEQF
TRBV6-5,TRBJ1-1,ASSYGAGNTEAF
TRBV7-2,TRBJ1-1,ASSFSRDAEAF
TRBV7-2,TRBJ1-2,ASSLDWEDGYT
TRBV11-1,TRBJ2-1,TSSFTYGGNEQF
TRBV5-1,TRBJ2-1,ASGSSSVGQF
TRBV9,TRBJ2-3,ASSAPRGREADTQY
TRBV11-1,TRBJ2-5,ASSSGTTEETQY
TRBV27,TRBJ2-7,ASSIRGRLSYEQY
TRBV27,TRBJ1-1,ASSLWAQGSHTEAF
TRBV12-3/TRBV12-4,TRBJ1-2,ASSLMAGAPSRDGYT
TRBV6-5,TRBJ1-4,ACSYSIGAQNEKLF
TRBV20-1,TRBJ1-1,SPKGQGQQFTEAF
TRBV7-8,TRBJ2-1,ASSLGGAPSMHKEQF
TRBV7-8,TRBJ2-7,ASSSPDAGEYEQY
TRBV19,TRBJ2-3,ASRWGPKSTDTQY
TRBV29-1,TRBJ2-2,SVGPGLTYTGELF
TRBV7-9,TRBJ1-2,ASSPPDRAGYT
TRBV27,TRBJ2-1,ASSSRASYNEQF
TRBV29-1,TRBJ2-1,SVGTSGRAPGEQF
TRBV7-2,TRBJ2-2,ASTPNVGRRELF
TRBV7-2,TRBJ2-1,ASSWASGSYNEQF
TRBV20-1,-,SAVTSGRIEQY
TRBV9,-,ASSVGSETNYEQY
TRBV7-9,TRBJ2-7,ASSPGAEPEQY
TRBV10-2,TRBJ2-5,ASKKSGGAGETQY
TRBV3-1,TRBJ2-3,ASSQDRSSGPDTQY
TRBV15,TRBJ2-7,ATSRDLAVSYEQY